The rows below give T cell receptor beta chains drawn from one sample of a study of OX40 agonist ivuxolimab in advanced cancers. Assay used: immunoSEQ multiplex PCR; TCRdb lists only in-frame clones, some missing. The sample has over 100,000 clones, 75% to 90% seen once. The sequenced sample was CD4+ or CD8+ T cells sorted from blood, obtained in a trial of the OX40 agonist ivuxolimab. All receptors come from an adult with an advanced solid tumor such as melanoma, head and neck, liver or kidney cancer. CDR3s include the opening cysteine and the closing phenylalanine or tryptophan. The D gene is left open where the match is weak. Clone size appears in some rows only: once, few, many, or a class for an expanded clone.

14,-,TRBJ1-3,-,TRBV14,TGTGCCAGCAGCCGTCTTTCGTGGGGAAGCACCATATATTTT,CASSRLSWGSTIYF
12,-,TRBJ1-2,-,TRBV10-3,TGTGCCACCAGCCGAGGGGACTATGGCTACACCTTC,CATSRGDYGYTF
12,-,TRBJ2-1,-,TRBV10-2,TGCGCCAGCAGTGCTTCCAGTCATGAGCAGTTCTTC,CASSASSHEQFF
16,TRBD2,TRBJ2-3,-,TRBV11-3,TGTGCCAGCAGCTTATCACTAGCGGGAGCCACAGATACGCAGTATTTT,CASSLSLAGATDTQYF
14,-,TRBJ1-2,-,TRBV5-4,TGTGCCAGCAGCCCGGACACAACTAACTATGGCTACACCTTC,CASSPDTTNYGYTF
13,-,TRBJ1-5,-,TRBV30,TGTGCCTCCAGCGGGGCGGGGAATCAGCCCCAGCATTTT,CASSGAGNQPQHF
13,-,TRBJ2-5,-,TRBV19,TGTGCCAGTAGCAGCTCAGGTCGGGAGACCCAGTACTTC,CASSSSGRETQYF
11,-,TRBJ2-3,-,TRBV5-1,TGCGCCAGCAGCTTGGACGATACGCAGTATTTT,CASSLDDTQYF
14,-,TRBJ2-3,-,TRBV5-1,TGCGCCAGCAGCTGGGGGGCCAGCACAGATACGCAGTATTTT,CASSWGASTDTQYF
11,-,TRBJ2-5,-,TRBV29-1,TGCAGCGTTGACGGCGGAGAGACCCAGTACTTC,CSVDGGETQYF
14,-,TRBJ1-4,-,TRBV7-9,TGTGCCAGCATCAGCGGGGCAACTAATGAAAAACTGTTTTTT,CASISGATNEKLFF
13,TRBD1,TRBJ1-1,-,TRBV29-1,TGCAGCGTTGTTGACAGGGCGAACACTGAAGCTTTCTTT,CSVVDRANTEAFF
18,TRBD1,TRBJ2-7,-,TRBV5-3,TGTGCCAGAAGCTTGCTCCCTCCGGGACAGGGGCCCATCTACGAGCAGTACTTC,CARSLLPPGQGPIYEQYF
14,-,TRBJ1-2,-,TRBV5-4,TGTGCCAGCAGCTTAGAAGGGACGGCTTATGGCTACACCTTC,CASSLEGTAYGYTF
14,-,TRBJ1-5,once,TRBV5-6,TGTGCCAGCAGCTTGGAGGCTAGCAATCAGCCCCAGCATTTT,CASSLEASNQPQHF
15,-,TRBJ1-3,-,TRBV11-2,TGTGCCAGCAGCTTAGTCAGGGACTCTGGAAACACCATATATTTT,CASSLVRDSGNTIYF
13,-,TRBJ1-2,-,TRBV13,TGTGCCAGCAGCGAAGGGGCTAACTATGGCTACACCTTC,CASSEGANYGYTF
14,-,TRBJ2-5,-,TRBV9,TGTGCCAGCAGCGTAGCTAATTTCCAAGAGACCCAGTACTTC,CASSVANFQETQYF
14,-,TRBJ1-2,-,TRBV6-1,TGTGCCAGCACCCAAGGGGGGAGTAACTATGGCTACACCTTC,CASTQGGSNYGYTF
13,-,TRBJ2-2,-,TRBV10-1,TGCGCCAGCAGGCAGGGGGGAGCCGGGGAGCTGTTTTTT,CASRQGGAGELFF
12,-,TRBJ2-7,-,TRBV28,TGTGCCAGCAGTTGGGCCGGGTACGAGCAGTACTTC,CASSWAGYEQYF
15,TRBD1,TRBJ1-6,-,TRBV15,TGTGCCACCAGCCGGGGACAGGGCGGTAATTCACCCCTCCACTTT,CATSRGQGGNSPLHF